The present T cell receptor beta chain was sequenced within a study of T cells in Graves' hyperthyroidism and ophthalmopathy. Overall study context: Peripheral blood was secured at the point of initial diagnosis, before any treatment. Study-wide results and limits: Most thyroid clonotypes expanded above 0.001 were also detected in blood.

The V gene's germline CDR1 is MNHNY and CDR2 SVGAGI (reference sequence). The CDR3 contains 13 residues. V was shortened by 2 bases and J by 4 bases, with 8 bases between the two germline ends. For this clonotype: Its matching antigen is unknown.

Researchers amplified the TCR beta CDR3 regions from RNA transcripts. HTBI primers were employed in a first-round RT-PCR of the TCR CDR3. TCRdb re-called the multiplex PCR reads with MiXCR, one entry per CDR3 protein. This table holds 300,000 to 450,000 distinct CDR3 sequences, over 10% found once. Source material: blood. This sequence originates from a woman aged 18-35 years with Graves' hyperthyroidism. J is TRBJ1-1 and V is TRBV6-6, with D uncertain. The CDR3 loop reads CASSYGWTTEAFF. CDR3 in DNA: TGTGCCAGCAGTTACGGTTGGACCACTGAAGCTTTCTTT.